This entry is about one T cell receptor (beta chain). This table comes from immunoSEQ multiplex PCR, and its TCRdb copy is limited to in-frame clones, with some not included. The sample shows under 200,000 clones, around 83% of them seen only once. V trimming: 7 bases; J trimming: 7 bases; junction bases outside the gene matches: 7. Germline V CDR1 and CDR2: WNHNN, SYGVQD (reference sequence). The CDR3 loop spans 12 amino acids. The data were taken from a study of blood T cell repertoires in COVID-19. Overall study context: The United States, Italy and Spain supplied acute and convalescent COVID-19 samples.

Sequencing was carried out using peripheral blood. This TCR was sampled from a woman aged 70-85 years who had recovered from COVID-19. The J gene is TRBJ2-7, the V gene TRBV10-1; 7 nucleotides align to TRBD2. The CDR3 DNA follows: TGCGCCAGCACCCCAGGGAGGGGTGAGCAGTACTTC. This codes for CASTPGRGEQYF.